This T cell receptor beta chain came from a study of cytomegalovirus exposure and HLA in healthy donors. Study information: Around 76% of 350 to 400 genotyped donors fell in the Caucasian-associated ancestry cluster. The study, taken as a whole, reports: High sensitivity and specificity were reportedly achieved when the classifier diagnosed cytomegalovirus status.

V was pared by 4 bases and J by 2 bases, with 6 bases of the junction left unmatched. The CDR3 has 16 amino acids. The germline V gene has CDR1 LGHNA and CDR2 YNFKEQ. Vbeta (60) and Jbeta (13) primers were used in the PCR. How the authors handled the data: About 11 million of the 80 million or so unique TCR beta chains counted in a later analysis were shared. Sequencing was performed with immunoSEQ multiplex PCR; in TCRdb, only in-frame clones are kept and a portion is missing. V, J and clone size are taken as reported in that table, and D and trimming were inferred from the DNA itself. This table holds about 160,000 clones, approximately 86% found once. On this clone: The antigen is undetermined.

The chain combines TRBV4-2 with TRBJ1-4; 8 bases line up with TRBD1. The source material was PBMCs. This TCR was recovered from a woman under 30 in good health and CMV-seronegative. CDR3 nucleotides: TGTGCCAGCAGCCTAAGACAGGGGACCACTAATGAAAAACTGTTTTTT. This codes for CASSLRQGTTNEKLFF.